The 27 T cell receptor beta chains listed next were all sequenced from one sample in a study of shared clonotypes between healthy human individuals (TCRdb year 2020). The library was made by the immunoSEQ multiplex PCR assay. TCRdb re-hosts the immuneACCESS table, in-frame sequences only. Its copies lack some clones; in the studies checked, an unresolved V gene accounts for under half of them, and the cause for the rest is not known. A total of under 2.5 million clones appear in this sample, 85% to 95% of them only once. Of the sample, 0.37% is held by the ten largest clones. Material: naive CD4+ T cells from PBMCs. The cell subset or site label, as the study defines it: CD45RA+ positively selected. These TCRs come from a man younger than 35 in good health. Some clones in this sample may be carry-over from other donors' samples.

The chain joins TRBV6-6 to TRBJ1-2, with D hard to call. This CDR3 spans 14 amino acids. Germline CDR1 is MNHNY and CDR2 is SVGAGI (reference sequence). Trimming took off 2 bases at V and 5 bases at J, with 12 bases between the two ends. Here the CDR3 DNA reads TGTGCCAGCAGTTACCGGGGTGGAGAATATGGCTACACCTTC. This gives the protein CASSYRGGEYGYTF.

DNA for the CDR3: TGTGCCAGCAGTTCGCTACAGGGGCCAGGTGAAAAACTGTTTTTT. Encoded protein: CASSSLQGPGEKLFF. V usage is TRBV27 and J usage is TRBJ1-4, with TRBD1 identical over 7 bases. The CDR3 runs 15 residues. The junction had 9 bases not matched to a gene; V was cut back by 4 bases and J by 7 bases. Germline CDR1 is MNHEY and CDR2 is SMNVEV (reference sequence).

This chain uses TRBV28 with TRBJ2-1, with TRBD2 matching over 11 bases. The junction had 3 bases not matched to a gene; V was cut back by 7 bases and J by 4 bases. Germline V gene data show CDR1 as MDHEN and CDR2 as SYDVKM. This CDR3 is 14 amino acids long. CDR3 coding DNA: TGTGCCAGCATCACTAGCGGGGGATACAATGAGCAGTTCTTC. Translation gives CASITSGGYNEQFF.

Points on this clone: Other DNA sequences in this specimen translate into the identical CDR3. The chain has TRBV5-1 and TRBJ1-3, with D unresolved. Between the trimmed V and J ends, which lost 0 bases and 1 base, there was a span of 5 bases. The V gene's germline CDR1 is SGHRS and CDR2 YFSETQ. CDR3 length: 14 residues. CDR3 nucleotides: TGCGCCAGCAGCTTGGAGGGATCTGGAAACACCATATATTTT. This codes for CASSLEGSGNTIYF.

J is TRBJ2-5 and V is TRBV23-1, with a tentative D call TRBD1 (5 bases). TRBV23-1 is classed as an ORF, of uncertain function. CDR3 length: 18 residues. V was clipped by 4 bases and J by 0 bases, with 21 bases between them. The CDR3 region has the DNA TGCGCCAGCAGTCCCCCCGCCGCCTTTAGGGGATACCAAGAGACCCAGTACTTC. Amino acids: CASSPPAAFRGYQETQYF.

The V and J genes are TRBV6-5 and TRBJ1-2; a possible D gene is TRBD1 (5 bases). The CDR3 contains 15 residues. The V and J ends lost 10 bases and 7 bases respectively, with 25 bases between them. From germline, CDR1 is MNHEY and CDR2 SVGAGI. The CDR3 loop reads CATIAGSPHSGGYTF. CDR3 sequence (DNA): TGTGCCACTATAGCAGGGAGCCCCCATTCGGGTGGCTACACCTTC.

Note on this clone: The sample carries other DNA sequences with the same CDR3. The chain employs TRBV5-4 and TRBJ2-7; D not certain. The germline gives CDR1 SGHNT, CDR2 YYREEE (reference sequence). Deletions cut 0 bases from V and 2 bases from J, with 9 bases between. This CDR3 has 14 residues. The CDR3 sequence: CASSLDRGPYEQYF. The CDR3 DNA reads as TGTGCCAGCAGCTTGGATCGAGGCCCCTACGAGCAGTACTTC.

A word on this clone: The sample contains more than one DNA sequence encoding this CDR3. The chain recombines TRBV5-1 with TRBJ2-5; D call uncertain. V was cut by 0 bases and J by 2 bases, with 8 bases left in between. Looked up from germline, CDR1 is SGHRS and CDR2 is YFSETQ. This CDR3 is built from 14 residues. The CDR3 DNA reads as TGCGCCAGCAGCTTGGTATCCGGACAAGAGACCCAGTACTTC. This codes for CASSLVSGQETQYF.

The table lists this clone with a count of one. The V gene is TRBV28, the J gene TRBJ1-6; D perhaps matches TRBD1 (5 bases). The CDR3 consists of 15 residues. The V gene lost 2 bases and the J gene lost 8 bases, with 13 bases spanning the gap. Looked up from germline, CDR1 is MDHEN and CDR2 is SYDVKM. The chain's CDR3 is CASSLLIGGDSPLHF. Written as DNA, the CDR3 is TGTGCCAGCAGTTTACTCATCGGGGGTGATTCACCCCTCCACTTT.

The chain recombines TRBV27 with TRBJ1-1, with 9 bases identical to TRBD1. The CDR3 has 16 amino acids. The ends lost 5 bases at V and 0 bases at J; junction bases unmatched: 7. Germline V gene sequence: CDR1 MNHEY, CDR2 SMNVEV (reference sequence). The DNA for the CDR3 is TGTGCCAGCAGTGCACTACAGGGGGCGATGAACACTGAAGCTTTCTTT. Encoded protein: CASSALQGAMNTEAFF.

The chain combines TRBV28 with TRBJ2-2; D gene unclear. V lost 2 bases, J lost 8 bases, and 6 bases lay in between. Germline V gene data show CDR1 as MDHEN and CDR2 as SYDVKM. This CDR3 is built from 12 residues. CDR3 DNA: TGTGCCAGCAGTTTACTTCGAGGGGAGCTGTTTTTT. It encodes CASSLLRGELFF.

This clone occurred a few times. This chain connects TRBV20-1 to TRBJ2-4, with D possibly being TRBD1 (5 bases). The germline gives CDR1 DFQATT, CDR2 SNEGSKA (reference sequence). The CDR3 totals 10 residues. V gave up 4 bases and J gave up 15 bases, with 13 bases separating them. The CDR3 loop is CSAIFQGPYF. The CDR3 nucleotides read TGCAGTGCTATTTTCCAGGGCCCGTACTTC.

The rearrangement uses TRBV19 and TRBJ2-2; 8 nucleotides agree with TRBD1. The germline gives CDR1 LNHDA, CDR2 SQIVND (reference sequence). The CDR3 consists of 15 residues. The ends lost 10 bases at V and 6 bases at J; junction bases unmatched: 13. CDR3 coding DNA: TGTGCCACTCCCACCGGACAGGGCGGGTCCGGGGAGCTGTTTTTT. As protein: CATPTGQGGSGELFF.

The chain carries TRBV5-1 and TRBJ2-5; D possibly corresponds to TRBD1 (6 bases). The ends were cut back, 4 bases at V and 1 base at J, with 11 bases in the middle. Germline CDR1 reads SGHRS; CDR2 reads YFSETQ. This CDR3 comprises 14 residues. CDR3 sequence (DNA): TGCGCCAGCAGCCGGACAGTTTTCCAAGAGACCCAGTACTTC. It is translated as CASSRTVFQETQYF.

Here the CDR3 reads CASSPRTSVEGEQFF. The CDR3 coding sequence is TGTGCCAGCAGCCCCCGGACTAGCGTAGAGGGTGAGCAGTTCTTC. V gene TRBV9 combines with J gene TRBJ2-1; 9 nucleotides match TRBD2. CDR1 is SGDLS, CDR2 YYNGEE, per germline. J gave up 9 bases and V 4 bases, and 11 bases lay outside the gene matches. The CDR3 totals 15 residues.

The chain combines TRBV30 with TRBJ2-3; TRBD1 matches 10 bases. Germline trimming cut 2 bases from V and 1 base from J; bases unmatched to any gene: 6. This CDR3 contains 16 residues. Germline-derived CDR1 and CDR2 are GTSNPN and SVGIG (reference sequence). CDR3 sequence reads: CAWSYRDRGRTDTQYF. In DNA, the CDR3 is TGTGCCTGGAGTTATAGGGACAGGGGACGCACAGATACGCAGTATTTT.

The chain couples TRBV5-1 to TRBJ2-7; 7 bases align to TRBD1. The CDR3 covers 14 residues. J lost 0 bases, V lost 3 bases, and 3 bases had no gene match. The germline CDR1 and CDR2 sequences are SGHRS and YFSETQ. The CDR3 is CASSYGQASYEQYF. CDR3 DNA: TGCGCCAGCAGCTACGGACAGGCCTCCTACGAGCAGTACTTC.

The rearrangement uses TRBV5-1 and TRBJ1-2; no reliable D call. The germline CDR1 and CDR2 sequences are SGHRS and YFSETQ. V lost 0 bases to trimming and J lost 8 bases, with 17 bases between them. The length of the CDR3 is 15 residues. In DNA, the CDR3 is TGCGCCAGCAGCTTGGTGGCGGCCGGCGGTAAGGGCTACACCTTC. Translation: CASSLVAAGGKGYTF.

DNA of the CDR3: TGCGCCAGCAGCTTGGGAGGTGGCGAGACCCAGTACTTC. Its translation is CASSLGGGETQYF. V is TRBV5-1 and J is TRBJ2-7; D gene ambiguous. The J call may not be correct, given that the DNA end is closer to TRBJ2-5. The CDR3 is made up of 13 amino acids. CDR1 is SGHRS, CDR2 YFSETQ, per germline.

The chain carries TRBV28 and TRBJ1-4; D perhaps matches TRBD1 (6 bases). The V and J ends lost 6 bases and 4 bases respectively, with 12 bases between them. The CDR3 has 14 residues. Germline V gene lookup returns CDR1 MDHEN and CDR2 SYDVKM. CDR3 residues: CASRAGTLNEKLFF. The CDR3 DNA reads as TGTGCCAGCAGAGCCGGGACACTTAATGAAAAACTGTTTTTT.

This chain links TRBV7-3 with TRBJ2-1; TRBD1 is a possible D gene (5 bases). Trimming removed 3 bases from V and 9 bases from J, with 18 bases in between. CDR3 length: 15 amino acids. CDR1 is SGHTA and CDR2 is FQGTGA in the germline V gene. This CDR3 reads CASSFISDRVGEQFF. The CDR3, as DNA: TGTGCCAGCAGCTTCATATCTGACAGAGTCGGTGAGCAGTTCTTC. The full variable domain, with the rest looked up from reference TRBV7-3 and TRBJ2-1, is GAGVSQTPSNKVTEKGKYVELRCDPISGHTALYWYRQSLGQGPEFLIYFQGTGAADDSGLPNDRFFAVRPEGSVSTLKIQRTERGDSAVYLCASSFISDRVGEQFFGPGTRLTVL.

V usage is TRBV6-5 and J usage is TRBJ2-3, with TRBD1 as a possible D gene (6 bases). This CDR3 region has 14 residues. CDR1 and CDR2 (germline): MNHEY, SVGAGI. V lost 5 bases and J 0 bases, leaving 9 bases between the germline ends. CDR3 DNA: TGTGCCAGCAGTCGCGGACAGAGCACAGATACGCAGTATTTT. Amino acid sequence: CASSRGQSTDTQYF.

This clone was seen only once. The genes are TRBV7-9 and TRBJ1-1; TRBD1 aligns across 7 bases. The CDR3 runs to 14 residues. The V and J ends lost 5 bases and 6 bases, in that order; junction bases with no gene match: 9. The V gene's germline CDR1 is SEHNR and CDR2 FQNEAQ (reference sequence). The CDR3 protein is CASSEQGLASEAFF. CDR3 sequence (DNA): TGTGCCAGCAGCGAACAGGGGCTCGCCTCTGAAGCTTTCTTT.

The chain carries TRBV6-1 and TRBJ1-4, with 10 bases fitting TRBD1. The CDR3 loop spans 14 amino acids. The V gene end was trimmed by 6 bases and the J gene end by 11 bases; junction bases not matched to a gene: 9. Germline CDR1 and CDR2: MNHNS and SASEGT. The CDR3 region is CASSPPGQGWKLFF. The CDR3 coding sequence is TGTGCCAGCAGCCCACCGGGACAGGGGTGGAAACTGTTTTTT.

This clone was seen just once. The chain recombines TRBV4-2 with TRBJ2-2; no clear D. The CDR3 is 14 amino acids. Trimming shortened V by 8 bases and J by 6 bases, and 16 bases separated the two germline ends. Germline assignment: CDR1 LGHNA and CDR2 YNFKEQ. As DNA, the CDR3 is TGTGCCAGCTACCCCGGCGATAATGCCGGGGAGCTGTTTTTT. It specifies CASYPGDNAGELFF.

The chain has TRBV5-1 and TRBJ2-3; 9 bases are a match to TRBD1. In germline, CDR1 is SGHRS, CDR2 YFSETQ. V dropped 4 bases and J dropped 3; count of bases not matched to a gene: 0. This CDR3 is built from 13 residues. The DNA for the CDR3 is TGCGCCAGCAGCGGGACAGGGACAGATACGCAGTATTTT. Its protein product is CASSGTGTDTQYF.

The genes are TRBV15 and TRBJ2-7; possibly TRBD1 for D (6 bases). This CDR3 spans 15 amino acids. Germline V gene lookup returns CDR1 LNHNV and CDR2 YYDKDF (reference sequence). V gave up 1 base and J gave up 3 bases, with 13 bases separating them. The CDR3: CATSRGGPGSYEQYF. The DNA of the CDR3 is TGTGCCACCAGCAGAGGGGGGCCCGGCAGCTACGAGCAGTACTTC. The variable domain in full, with the rest retrieved from reference TRBV15 and TRBJ2-7, is DAMVIQNPRYQVTQFGKPVTLSCSQTLNHNVMYWYQQKSSQAPKLLFHYYDKDFNNEADTPDNFQSRRPNTSFCFLDIRSPGLGDTAMYLCATSRGGPGSYEQYFGPGTRLTVT.